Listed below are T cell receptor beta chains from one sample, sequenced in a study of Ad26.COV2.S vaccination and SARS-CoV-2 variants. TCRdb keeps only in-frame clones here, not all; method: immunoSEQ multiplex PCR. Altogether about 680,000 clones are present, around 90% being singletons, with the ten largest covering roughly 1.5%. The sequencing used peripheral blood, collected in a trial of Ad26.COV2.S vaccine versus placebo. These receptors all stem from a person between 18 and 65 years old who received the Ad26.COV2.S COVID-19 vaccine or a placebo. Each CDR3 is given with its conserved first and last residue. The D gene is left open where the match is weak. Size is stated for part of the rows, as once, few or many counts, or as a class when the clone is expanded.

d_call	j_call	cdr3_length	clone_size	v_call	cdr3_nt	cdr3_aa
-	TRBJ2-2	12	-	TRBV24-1	TGTGCCACCAGTGATTATCGCGGGGAGCTGTTTTTT	CATSDYRGELFF
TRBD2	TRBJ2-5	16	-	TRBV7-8	TGTGCCAGCAGCTTAGGGGGGGGGACTACCCAAGAGACCCAGTACTTC	CASSLGGGTTQETQYF
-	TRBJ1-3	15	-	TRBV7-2	TGTGCCAGCAGCCGGACGGGGCTCTCTGGAAACACCATATATTTT	CASSRTGLSGNTIYF
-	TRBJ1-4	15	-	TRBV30	TGTGCCTGGAGTAAAAAAAACCCAAGGGATGAAAAACTGTTTTTT	CAWSKKNPRDEKLFF
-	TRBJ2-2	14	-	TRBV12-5	TGTGCTAGTGGTTGGCCCTCCTACACCGGGGAGCTGTTTTTT	CASGWPSYTGELFF
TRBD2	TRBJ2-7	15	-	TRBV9	TGTGCCAGCAGCGCAACCGCGGGGGGCGGCGACGAGCAGTACTTC	CASSATAGGGDEQYF
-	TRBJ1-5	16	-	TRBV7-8	TGTGCCAGCAGCTTAGCCCTTGGAGCTAGCAATCAGCCCCAGCATTTT	CASSLALGASNQPQHF
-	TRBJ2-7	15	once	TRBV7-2	TGTGCCAGCAGCTTAGGGGGGGTCGCGTCCTACGAGCAGTACTTC	CASSLGGVASYEQYF
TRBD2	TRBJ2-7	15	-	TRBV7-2	TGTGCCAGCAGCTTAATCGCGGGAGGATCCTACGAGCAGTACTTC	CASSLIAGGSYEQYF
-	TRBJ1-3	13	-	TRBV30	TGTGCCTGGAGTGTTATTAATGGAAACACCATATATTTT	CAWSVINGNTIYF
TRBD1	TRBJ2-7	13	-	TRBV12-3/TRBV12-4	TGTGCCAGCAGGTTGACAGGGGCCTACGAGCAGTACTTC	CASRLTGAYEQYF
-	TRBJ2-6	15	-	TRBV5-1	TGCGCCAGCAGCCCGTCGGTAGCTGGGGCCAACGTCCTGACTTTC	CASSPSVAGANVLTF
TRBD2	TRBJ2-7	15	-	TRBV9	TGTGCCAGCAGCGAGGGTTCTAGCGGGACGGGCGAGCAGTACTTC	CASSEGSSGTGEQYF
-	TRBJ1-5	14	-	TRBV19	TGTGCCAGTAGTTACCTGGGGCCGTCGCCGGCCCAGCATTTT	CASSYLGPSPAQHF
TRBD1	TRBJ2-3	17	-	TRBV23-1	TGCGCCAGCAGTCAATCGCAAGTACAGGGGGCAAAAGATACGCAGTATTTT	CASSQSQVQGAKDTQYF
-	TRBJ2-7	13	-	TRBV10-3	TGTGCCATTGCGGTACAGGGTCTCGACGAGCAGTACTTC	CAIAVQGLDEQYF
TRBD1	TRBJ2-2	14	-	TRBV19	TGTGCCAGTACCCCGTCGACAGGGACGCGGGAGCTGTTTTTT	CASTPSTGTRELFF
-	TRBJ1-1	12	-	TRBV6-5	TGTGCCAGCAGTCCGACAGGCTCTGAAGCTTTCTTT	CASSPTGSEAFF
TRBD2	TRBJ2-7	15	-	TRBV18	TGTGCCAGCTCACCGGGACTAGCGATTACCTACGAGCAGTACTTC	CASSPGLAITYEQYF
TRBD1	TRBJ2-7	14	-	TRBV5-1	TGCGCCAGCAGCTATTCCGGGACAGGGGGCGAGCAGTACTTC	CASSYSGTGGEQYF
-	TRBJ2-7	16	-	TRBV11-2	TGTGCCAGCACCCTGGTAGGAGGCGGGAACTCCTACGAGCAGTACTTC	CASTLVGGGNSYEQYF
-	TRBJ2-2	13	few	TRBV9	TGTGCCAGCAGCCCCCAGAACCAGCGGGAGCTGTTTTTT	CASSPQNQRELFF
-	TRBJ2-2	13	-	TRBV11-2	TGTGCCAGCAGCTTAAGCGACACCGGGGAGCTGTTTTTT	CASSLSDTGELFF
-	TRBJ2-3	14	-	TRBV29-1	TGCAGCGCCCAGGCTGCTCTTGGCACAGATACGCAGTATTTT	CSAQAALGTDTQYF
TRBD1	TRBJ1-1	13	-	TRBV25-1	TGTGCCAGCACGGGACAGGGACTACTCGAAGCTTTCTTT	CASTGQGLLEAFF
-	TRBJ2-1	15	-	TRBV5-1	TGCGCCAGCAGCTCCCCAGAAAAGGGGAACAATGAGCAGTTCTTC	CASSSPEKGNNEQFF
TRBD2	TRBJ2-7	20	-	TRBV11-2	TGTGCCAGCAGCTTAGACCCAGTGGGCCTAGCGGGAGAAACCTCCTACGAGCAGTACTTC	CASSLDPVGLAGETSYEQYF
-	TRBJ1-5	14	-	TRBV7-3	TGTGCCAGCACAGAGGAAGGGGCCCTTCGGCCCCAGCATTTT	CASTEEGALRPQHF
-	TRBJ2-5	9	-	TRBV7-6	TGTGCCAAAAGGGAGACCCAGTACTTC	CAKRETQYF
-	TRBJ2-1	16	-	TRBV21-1	TGTGCCAGCAGCTCCAAAAGGCGGACCAGCTACAATGAGCAGTTCTTC	CASSSKRRTSYNEQFF
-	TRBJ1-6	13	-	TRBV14	TGTGCCAGCAGGATCCAGTATAATTCACCCCTCCACTTT	CASRIQYNSPLHF
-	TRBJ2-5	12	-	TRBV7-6	TGTGCCTGTTTTAAGCTCCAAGAGACCCAGTACTTC	CACFKLQETQYF
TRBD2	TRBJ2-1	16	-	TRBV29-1	TGCAGCGTTGAAAGACTGCTTAGCGGGGGGGCCGGTGAGCAGTTCTTC	CSVERLLSGGAGEQFF
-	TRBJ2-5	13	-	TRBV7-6	TGTGCCAGCAGCTTGAGGGAAATAGAGACCCAGTACTTC	CASSLREIETQYF
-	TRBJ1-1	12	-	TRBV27	TGTGCCAGCAGTCCCCCCCAGGAGGGAACTTTCTTT	CASSPPQEGTFF
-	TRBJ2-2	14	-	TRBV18	TGTGCCAGCTCAACCGGGACACACACCGGGGAGCTGTTTTTT	CASSTGTHTGELFF
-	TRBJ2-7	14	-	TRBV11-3	TGTGCCAGCAGCTTCGGAAGGGGATCGTACGAGCAGTACTTC	CASSFGRGSYEQYF
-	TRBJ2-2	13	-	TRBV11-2	TGTGCCAGCAGCTTAGATAGGACCGGGGAGCTGTTTTTT	CASSLDRTGELFF
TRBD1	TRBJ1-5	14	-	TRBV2	TGTGCCAGCAGTGAAGTACAGGGGGATCAGCCCCAGCATTTT	CASSEVQGDQPQHF
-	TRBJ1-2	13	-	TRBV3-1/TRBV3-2	TGTGCCAGCAGTCCTACAAATGGCTATGGCTACACCTTC	CASSPTNGYGYTF
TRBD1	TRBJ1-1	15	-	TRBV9	TGTGCCAGCAGCGTAGGGCCGGGACAGGGCTTTGAAGCTTTCTTT	CASSVGPGQGFEAFF
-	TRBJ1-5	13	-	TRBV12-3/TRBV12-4	TGTGCCAGCACCCTAGCGGTCAATCAGCCCCAGCATTTT	CASTLAVNQPQHF
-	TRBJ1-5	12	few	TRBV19	TGTGCCAGTAGTCCAGGGCCTCAGCCCCAGCATTTT	CASSPGPQPQHF
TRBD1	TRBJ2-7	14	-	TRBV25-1	TGTGCCAGCAGTGGCGACAGGGCCTCCTACGAGCAGTACTTC	CASSGDRASYEQYF
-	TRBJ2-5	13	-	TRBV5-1	TGCGCCAGCAGCTGGACATTTCAAGAGACCCAGTACTTC	CASSWTFQETQYF
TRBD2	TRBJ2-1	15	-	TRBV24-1	TGTGCCACCAGTGTGGGGGGGAGTGGGGGCAATGAGCAGTTCTTC	CATSVGGSGGNEQFF
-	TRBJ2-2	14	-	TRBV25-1	TGTGCCAGCAGTGAATTGGGGAACCCCGGGGAGCTGTTTTTT	CASSELGNPGELFF
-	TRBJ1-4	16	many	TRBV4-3	TGCGCCAGCAGCCAAGATCTTGGGGGGGGGATGGAAAAACTGTTTTTT	CASSQDLGGGMEKLFF
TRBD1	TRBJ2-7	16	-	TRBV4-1	TGCGCCAGCAGCCAATGGGAGACAGGGTTGAAATTGGAGCAGTACTTC	CASSQWETGLKLEQYF
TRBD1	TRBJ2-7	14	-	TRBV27	TGTGCCAGCAGCTCCGGGACAGTTCCCCCCGAGCAGTACTTC	CASSSGTVPPEQYF